The clone carrying this TCR beta chain appeared a few times. Its antigen is not known. Produced via immunoSEQ multiplex PCR; TCRdb's table is partial and in-frame only. The sample contains more than 35,000 clones, more than 35% of which appear only once. This sample stems from a study of PD-L1 blockade in urothelial cancer. For the study at large: Patients commenced intravenous atezolizumab, 1,200 mg every 3 weeks, in 2014. As for prior chemotherapy regimens, patients had received 0 to 3.

This CDR3 is built from 18 residues. Unmatched junction bases numbered 11, after V lost 1 base and J lost 6 bases. CDR1 is SGDLS and CDR2 is YYNGEE in the germline V gene. Study results and limitations: Tumor-infiltrating T lymphocyte proportion was higher in durable-benefit patients.

Sequencing used tumor tissue, obtained before atezolizumab (anti-PD-L1) treatment. This sequence joins TRBV9 and TRBJ2-2, with 11 bases matching TRBD2. This clonotype originated in a man between 60 and 70 years old with urothelial cancer. CDR3 region: CASSVTLAGGYGAGELFF. CDR3 nucleotides: TGTGCCAGCAGCGTAACGCTAGCGGGGGGCTATGGGGCCGGGGAGCTGTTTTTT.